The 10 T cell receptor beta chains below all came from one sample that was sequenced in a study of shared clonotypes between healthy human individuals. Sequencing used immunoSEQ multiplex PCR; TCRdb keeps in-frame clones, though not all of them. The sample lists around 690,000 clones, 90% occurring once. Sample: memory CD8+ T cells from PBMCs. Regarding subset: CD45RO+ cells pooled with CCR7-negative TemRA cells. Receptors originate from a man aged 18 to 29 in good health. Some clones in this sample may be carry-over from other donors' samples.

V is TRBV6-6 and J is TRBJ2-7; D remains ambiguous. Germline V CDR1 and CDR2: MNHNY, SVGAGI (reference sequence). The CDR3 has 11 residues. V shed 0 bases and J shed 7 bases, with 4 bases lying between them. The CDR3 nucleotides read TGTGCCAGCAGTTACTCGGAGGAGCAGTACTTC. Protein: CASSYSEEQYF.

The J gene is TRBJ2-1, the V gene TRBV7-8; D is undetermined. Germline V gives CDR1 SGHVS, CDR2 FQNEAQ. With 4 bases removed from V and 9 bases from J, the gap between germline ends came to 10 bases. This CDR3 has 12 amino acids. CDR3 loop: CASSSPFLEQFF. The CDR3 DNA is TGTGCCAGCAGCTCCCCGTTCCTTGAGCAGTTCTTC.

The rearrangement links TRBV15 to TRBJ2-2; D is unresolved. V gave up 0 bases and J gave up 1 base, with 3 bases separating them. CDR3 length equals 14 residues. Germline loops: CDR1 LNHNV, CDR2 YYDKDF (reference sequence). CDR3 sequence (DNA): TGTGCCACCAGCAGAGATAAGAACACCGGGGAGCTGTTTTTT. Translated, it gives CATSRDKNTGELFF.

The chain recombines TRBV28 with TRBJ2-7; no firm D call. This CDR3 is built from 12 residues. The ends were cut back, 3 bases at V and 3 bases at J, with 6 bases in the middle. Germline V gene lookup returns CDR1 MDHEN and CDR2 SYDVKM. CDR3 region: CASSFPHYEQYF. The CDR3 region has the DNA TGTGCCAGCAGTTTCCCACACTACGAGCAGTACTTC. Full variable domain (remainder filled in from reference TRBV28 and TRBJ2-7): DVKVTQSSRYLVKRTGEKVFLECVQDMDHENMFWYRQDPGLGLRLIYFSYDVKMKEKGDIPEGYSVSREKKERFSLILESASTNQTSMYLCASSFPHYEQYFGPGTRLTVT.

Here the CDR3 DNA reads TGTGCCAGCAGCTTTCTGTTTCCGGGAGGCGAGGAGCTGTTTTTT. The encoded protein is CASSFLFPGGEELFF. This chain links TRBV13 with TRBJ2-2; 7 bases fit TRBD2. V lost 3 bases to trimming and J lost 10 bases; unmatched junction nucleotides: 11. This CDR3 is built from 15 residues. Per germline, CDR1 PRHDT and CDR2 FYEKMQ (reference sequence).

The rearrangement joins TRBV28 to TRBJ2-5; the D gene is possibly TRBD1 (5 bases). Germline loops: CDR1 MDHEN, CDR2 SYDVKM. Trimming took off 5 bases at V and 2 bases at J, with 12 bases between the two ends. This CDR3 has 14 amino acids. This CDR3 reads CASSPLTDQETQYF. The CDR3 nucleotides are TGTGCCAGCAGTCCCCTGACAGATCAAGAGACCCAGTACTTC. Looking up the rest from reference TRBV28 and TRBJ2-5 gives the full variable domain: DVKVTQSSRYLVKRTGEKVFLECVQDMDHENMFWYRQDPGLGLRLIYFSYDVKMKEKGDIPEGYSVSREKKERFSLILESASTNQTSMYLCASSPLTDQETQYFGPGTRLLVL.

The chain uses TRBV27 and TRBJ2-5; 8 bases line up with TRBD2. CDR3 length equals 17 residues. The V gene's germline CDR1 is MNHEY and CDR2 SMNVEV (reference sequence). The V gene end was trimmed by 4 bases and the J gene end by 9 bases; junction bases not matched to a gene: 19. In DNA, the CDR3 is TGTGCCAGCAGTTCCCTCCGTGGTGGAGCGGGAGCCCGGGCCCAGTACTTC. Translated, it gives CASSSLRGGAGARAQYF.

This sequence joins TRBV25-1 and TRBJ1-2; TRBD1 aligns across 8 bases. This CDR3 contains 18 residues. The germline V gene encodes CDR1 MGHDK and CDR2 SYGVNS. Trimming at V came to 6 bases and at J to 1 base, leaving 16 bases not matched to a gene. The CDR3 is CASSGHFIGTGINYGYTF. Here the CDR3 DNA reads TGTGCCAGCAGCGGACATTTCATCGGGACAGGTATTAACTATGGCTACACCTTC.

This chain uses TRBV29-1 with TRBJ2-7; D possibly matches TRBD1 or TRBD2 (6 bases each). The CDR3 has 13 residues. Trimming cost V 6 bases and J 2 bases, with 14 bases left between them. Germline CDR1 and CDR2: SQVTM and ANQGSEA. The CDR3 region is CSVAGGKAYEQYF. As DNA, the CDR3 is TGCAGCGTCGCCGGGGGCAAAGCCTACGAGCAGTACTTC.

The J gene is TRBJ1-1, the V gene TRBV5-6, with D unresolved. The V gene lost 1 base and the J gene lost 1 base, with 14 bases spanning the gap. The CDR3 is 16 amino acids. Germline V gene lookup returns CDR1 SGHDT and CDR2 YYEEEE. The chain's CDR3 is CASSLFLGVKNTEAFF. In DNA form, the CDR3 reads TGTGCCAGCAGCTTGTTTTTGGGTGTGAAGAACACTGAAGCTTTCTTT.